This note documents a single TCR beta chain sequence. These data belong to a study of blood T cell repertoires in COVID-19. Sequencing used immunoSEQ multiplex PCR; TCRdb keeps in-frame clones, though not all of them. The data hold 130,000 or so clones, with 80% to 90% observed a single time. The germline gives CDR1 LNHDA, CDR2 SQIVND (reference sequence). V shed 5 bases and J shed 6 bases, with 26 bases lying between them. The CDR3 runs to 17 residues. J is TRBJ2-7 and V is TRBV19; a weak D match, TRBD2 (7 bases). Sequences were obtained from peripheral blood. The clonotype was recovered from a man aged 50-60 years with active COVID-19. The CDR3 sequence is CASSPLLRGGLTGEQYF. The CDR3 DNA sequence: TGTGCCAGTAGTCCCCTCCTTAGGGGGGGTCTGACGGGCGAGCAGTACTTC.